This TCR beta chain is from a study of T cells in Graves' hyperthyroidism and ophthalmopathy. Lactation, pregnancy, other autoimmune disease or uncontrolled infection led to exclusion of patients. Clinical symptoms, serum thyroxine and TRAb, thyroid ultrasound and orbital computed tomography together formed the diagnostic basis. RNA transcripts were the template for amplifying TCR beta CDR3 regions. The HTBI primer set drove a first-round RT-PCR of the TCR CDR3. Using its own MiXCR run on the multiplex PCR reads, TCRdb lists one record per CDR3 protein. This table has 660,000 or so distinct CDR3 sequences, over 40% appearing once. Whole-study results and caveats: Most thyroid clonotypes expanded above 0.001 were also detected in blood. A model built on 13 V-J features separated ophthalmopathy from stable hyperthyroidism.

To note about this clonotype: Its antigen is still unknown.

Germline-derived CDR1 and CDR2 are SNHLY and FYNNEI. This CDR3 is built from 14 residues. V lost 3 bases, J lost 2 bases, and 10 bases lay in between. Material: peripheral blood or thyroid tissue (not recorded which). The sequence was obtained from an adult man with Graves' disease, either hyperthyroidism or ophthalmopathy (not recorded which). This chain links TRBV2 with TRBJ2-5, with D tentatively TRBD2 (6 bases). The CDR3 DNA reads TGTGCCAGCAGTGATCGCGGGATACAAGAGACCCAGTACTTC. Its translation is CASSDRGIQETQYF. Full variable domain (missing parts from reference TRBV2 and TRBJ2-5): EPEVTQTPSHQVTQMGQEVILRCVPISNHLYFYWYRQILGQKVEFLVSFYNNEISEKSEIFDDQFSVERPDGSNFTLKIRSTKLEDSAMYFCASSDRGIQETQYFGPGTRLLVL.